This is a list of T cell receptor beta chains from one sample in a study of blood T cell repertoires in COVID-19. The data were produced by immunoSEQ multiplex PCR, yet TCRdb's version contains in-frame clones alone and is incomplete. The data contain roughly 57,000 clones, more than 85% of them seen just once; the ten biggest clones take up approximately 2.8%. The specimen sequenced was peripheral blood. The receptors shown here come from a human donor in a cohort sampled during active COVID-19. CDR3s include the opening cysteine and the closing phenylalanine or tryptophan. The D gene is left open where the match is weak. Rows give clone size only sometimes, using once, few, many, or a class for an expanded clone.

clone size	D gene	V gene	J gene	CDR3 protein	CDR3 DNA
NA	NA	TRBV12-5	TRBJ2-6	CASGFEQISGANVLTF	TGTGCTAGTGGTTTCGAACAGATCTCTGGGGCCAACGTCCTGACTTTC
NA	TRBD1	TRBV6-5	TRBJ1-2	CASSYSDRGGYTF	TGTGCCAGCAGTTACTCGGACAGGGGCGGCTACACCTTC
NA	NA	TRBV19	TRBJ1-3	CASSIGLYSGNTIYF	TGTGCCAGTAGTATAGGACTGTACTCTGGAAACACCATATATTTT
NA	NA	TRBV27	TRBJ2-2	CASSLQGFKRELFF	TGTGCCAGCAGTTTACAGGGGTTTAAAAGGGAGCTGTTTTTT
NA	TRBD1	TRBV30	TRBJ1-1	CAWGQGAGAFF	TGTGCCTGGGGCCAGGGGGCCGGGGCTTTCTTT
NA	NA	TRBV4-3	TRBJ1-4	CASSQDGQNFATNEKLFF	TGCGCCAGCAGCCAAGATGGACAGAATTTTGCAACTAATGAAAAACTGTTTTTT
once	TRBD1	TRBV18	TRBJ2-1	CASSPPGQLNNEQFF	TGTGCCAGCTCACCGCCGGGACAGCTAAACAATGAGCAGTTCTTC
NA	NA	TRBV18	TRBJ2-6	CASAPGLTGGANVLTF	TGTGCCAGCGCCCCCGGGTTAACTGGCGGGGCCAACGTCCTGACTTTC
NA	TRBD2	TRBV15	TRBJ2-3	CATSGRTSGSLNTQYF	TGTGCCACCAGCGGGCGGACTAGCGGGAGTTTAAATACGCAGTATTTT
NA	TRBD2	TRBV5-1	TRBJ2-3	CASSPISLGTTSGTRGTDTQYF	TGCGCCAGCAGCCCGATATCTTTGGGGACTACTTCTGGGACTAGAGGCACAGATACGCAGTATTTT
NA	NA	TRBV2	TRBJ2-3	CASSKQVSGTDTQYF	TGTGCCAGCAGTAAACAGGTTTCTGGCACAGATACGCAGTATTTT
NA	NA	TRBV20-1	TRBJ1-1	CSASGVTEAFF	TGCAGTGCTAGCGGGGTCACTGAAGCTTTCTTT
NA	NA	TRBV2	TRBJ1-6	CASSSDKGNHSPLHF	TGTGCCAGCAGTAGCGATAAGGGGAATCATTCACCCCTCCACTTT
NA	NA	TRBV4-3	TRBJ2-1	CASSQERRGPAPFF	TGCGCCAGCAGCCAAGAAAGGCGGGGGCCCGCACCGTTCTTC
NA	TRBD1	TRBV30	TRBJ1-4	CAWSLGTGANEKLFF	TGTGCCTGGAGTTTAGGGACAGGGGCTAATGAAAAACTGTTTTTT
once	NA	TRBV6-5	TRBJ2-1	CASSPGYSEQFF	TGTGCCAGCAGCCCCGGTTATTCTGAGCAGTTCTTC
NA	TRBD2	TRBV19	TRBJ2-3	CASSIDLAGGLSSTDTQYF	TGTGCCAGTAGTATAGATCTAGCGGGGGGCCTCTCTAGCACAGATACGCAGTATTTT
NA	TRBD2	TRBV6-2/TRBV6-3	TRBJ2-7	CASSSPTSGISSYEQYF	TGTGCCAGCAGTTCACCGACTAGCGGGATAAGCTCCTACGAGCAGTACTTC
NA	TRBD1	TRBV30	TRBJ2-7	CAWRRTGGVGLGYEQYF	TGTGCCTGGAGGAGGACAGGGGGCGTTGGGCTGGGCTACGAGCAGTACTTC
NA	NA	TRBV7-2	TRBJ2-1	CASSSSRSYNEQFF	TGTGCCAGCAGCTCGTCGCGGAGTTACAATGAGCAGTTCTTC
NA	TRBD2	TRBV11-1	TRBJ2-1	CASSFSGGVNEQFF	TGTGCCAGCAGCTTTAGCGGGGGGGTGAATGAGCAGTTCTTC
NA	NA	TRBV5-1	TRBJ2-6	CASSLDLSGANVLTF	TGCGCCAGCAGCTTGGACTTGTCTGGGGCCAACGTCCTGACTTTC
NA	TRBD2	TRBV15	TRBJ2-2	CATSRKAGGASTGELFF	TGTGCCACCAGCAGGAAGGCGGGGGGCGCTAGCACCGGGGAGCTGTTTTTT
once	NA	TRBV11-2	TRBJ2-5	CASSSNPENQETQYF	TGTGCCAGCAGCTCAAACCCTGAAAACCAGGAGACCCAGTACTTC
NA	NA	TRBV7-2	TRBJ1-1	CASSFRGGWTEAFF	TGTGCCAGCAGCTTTCGAGGGGGTTGGACTGAAGCTTTCTTT
NA	NA	TRBV14	TRBJ1-1	CASSRQASEAFF	TGTGCCAGCAGCCGGCAGGCTTCTGAAGCTTTCTTT
once	NA	TRBV18	TRBJ1-4	CASSPMTSRQEKLFF	TGTGCCAGCTCACCAATGACCTCTCGACAGGAAAAACTGTTTTTT
NA	NA	TRBV6-2/TRBV6-3	TRBJ2-5	CASSWGGETQYF	TGTGCCAGCAGCTGGGGAGGAGAGACCCAGTACTTC
NA	TRBD2	TRBV9	TRBJ2-7	CASNPAGEVDEQYF	TGTGCCAGCAACCCAGCGGGAGAGGTGGACGAGCAGTACTTC
NA	TRBD1	TRBV9	TRBJ1-6	CASSVMGDRASPLHF	TGTGCCAGCAGCGTAATGGGGGACAGGGCATCACCCCTCCACTTT
NA	TRBD1	TRBV19	TRBJ2-7	CASSMGQGGTYEQYF	TGTGCCAGTAGTATGGGACAGGGGGGTACTTACGAGCAGTACTTC
NA	NA	TRBV19	TRBJ1-1	CASNTQRGKKALQAEAFF	TGTGCCAGTAACACGCAACGGGGTAAAAAGGCTTTGCAAGCTGAAGCTTTCTTT
few	NA	TRBV28	TRBJ2-1	CASSGFTGTYNEQFF	TGTGCCAGCAGTGGGTTTACAGGGACCTACAATGAGCAGTTCTTC
NA	NA	TRBV10-3	TRBJ1-1	CATGGSQGPNTEAFF	TGTGCCACCGGGGGGTCCCAGGGACCGAACACTGAAGCTTTCTTT
once	NA	TRBV7-9	TRBJ2-1	CASTFLGGPRGEQFF	TGTGCCAGCACCTTTCTGGGGGGACCTAGGGGCGAGCAGTTCTTC
NA	TRBD1	TRBV19	TRBJ1-5	CASMGTGVSNQPQHF	TGTGCCAGTATGGGAACAGGGGTCAGCAATCAGCCCCAGCATTTT
NA	NA	TRBV5-1	TRBJ2-2	CASSSKLASTGELFF	TGCGCCAGCAGCTCCAAGCTTGCAAGCACCGGGGAGCTGTTTTTT
NA	TRBD1	TRBV10-3	TRBJ1-2	CAISGWTGIRDGYTF	TGTGCCATCAGTGGTTGGACAGGGATACGCGATGGCTACACCTTC
NA	NA	TRBV18	TRBJ1-2	CASSPATVYYGYTF	TGTGCCAGCTCCCCGGCTACAGTTTACTATGGCTACACCTTC
once	NA	TRBV6-5	TRBJ1-5	CASKLGDSNQPQHF	TGTGCCAGCAAGCTCGGAGATAGCAATCAGCCCCAGCATTTT
NA	TRBD1	TRBV28	TRBJ1-1	CAAPGQGPSEAFF	TGTGCCGCACCGGGACAGGGGCCTTCCGAAGCTTTCTTT
NA	NA	TRBV29-1	TRBJ2-3	CSVAVWGDGPSTDTQYF	TGCAGCGTCGCCGTGTGGGGGGACGGCCCTAGCACAGATACGCAGTATTTT
NA	NA	TRBV4-1	TRBJ2-7	CASSPHPAVAYEQYF	TGCGCCAGCAGCCCCCACCCCGCGGTAGCCTACGAGCAGTACTTC
NA	TRBD2	TRBV11-2	TRBJ2-3	CASSFTSGSPDTQYF	TGTGCCAGCAGCTTCACTAGCGGGAGCCCAGATACGCAGTATTTT
NA	NA	TRBV28	TRBJ1-2	CASSLSGQPLYGYTF	TGTGCCAGCAGTTTAAGCGGACAGCCTCTCTATGGCTACACCTTC